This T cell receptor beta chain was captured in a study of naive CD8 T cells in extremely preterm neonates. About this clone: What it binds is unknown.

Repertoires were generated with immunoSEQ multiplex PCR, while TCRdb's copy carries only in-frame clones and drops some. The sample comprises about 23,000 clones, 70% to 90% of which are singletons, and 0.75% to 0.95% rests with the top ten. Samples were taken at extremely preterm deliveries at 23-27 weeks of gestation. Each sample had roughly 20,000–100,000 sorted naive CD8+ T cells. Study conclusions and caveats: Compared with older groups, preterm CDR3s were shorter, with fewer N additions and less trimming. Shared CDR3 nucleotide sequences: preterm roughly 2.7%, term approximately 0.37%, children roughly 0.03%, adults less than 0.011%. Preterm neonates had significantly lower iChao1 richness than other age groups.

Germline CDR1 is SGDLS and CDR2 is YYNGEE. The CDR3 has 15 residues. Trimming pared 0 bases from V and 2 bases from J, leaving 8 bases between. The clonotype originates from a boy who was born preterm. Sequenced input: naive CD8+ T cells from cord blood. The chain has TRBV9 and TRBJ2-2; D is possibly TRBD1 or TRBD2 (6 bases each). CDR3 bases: TGTGCCAGCAGCGTAGACGGGGGCAACACCGGGGAGCTGTTTTTT. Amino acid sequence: CASSVDGGNTGELFF. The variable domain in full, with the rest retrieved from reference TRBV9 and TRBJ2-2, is DSGVTQTPKHLITATGQRVTLRCSPRSGDLSVYWYQQSLDQGLQFLIQYYNGEERAKGNILERFSAQQFPDLHSELNLSSLELGDSALYFCASSVDGGNTGELFFGEGSRLTVL.